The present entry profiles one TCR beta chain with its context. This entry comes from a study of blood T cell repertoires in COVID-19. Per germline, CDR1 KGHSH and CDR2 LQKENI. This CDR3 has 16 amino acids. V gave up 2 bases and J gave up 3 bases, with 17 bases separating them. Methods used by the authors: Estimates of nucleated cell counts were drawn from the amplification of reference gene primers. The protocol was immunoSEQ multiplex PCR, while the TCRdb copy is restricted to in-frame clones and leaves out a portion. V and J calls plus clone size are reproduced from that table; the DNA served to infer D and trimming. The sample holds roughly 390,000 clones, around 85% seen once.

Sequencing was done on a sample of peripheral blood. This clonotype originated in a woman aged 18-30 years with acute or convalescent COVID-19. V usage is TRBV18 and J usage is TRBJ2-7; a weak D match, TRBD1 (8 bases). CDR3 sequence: CASSPGGATGDYEQYF. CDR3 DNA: TGTGCCAGCTCACCAGGGGGGGCGACAGGGGACTACGAGCAGTACTTC.